The clone carrying this TCR beta chain was found a few times. Sequencing was performed with immunoSEQ multiplex PCR; in TCRdb, only in-frame clones are kept and a portion is missing. The data contain 150,000 to 200,000 clones, roughly 89% of them singletons. The CDR3 runs 13 residues. V trimming: 6 bases; J trimming: 2 bases; junction bases outside the gene matches: 6. Germline values: CDR1 SQVTM, CDR2 ANQGSEA. The sample originates from a study of Ad26.COV2.S vaccination and SARS-CoV-2 variants. V is TRBV29-1 and J is TRBJ1-1, with 7 bases matching TRBD1. The specimen comprised peripheral blood, sampled after recovery from COVID-19. The clonotype was recovered from a human donor who had recovered from COVID-19. In DNA form, the CDR3 reads TGCAGCGTCGGAGACAGGGTAAACACTGAAGCTTTCTTT. Protein product: CSVGDRVNTEAFF.